Each of the 4 T cell receptor beta chains below was sequenced from the same sample in a study of CD8 T cells in Susac syndrome. It was with random hexamers that roughly 0.5 to 1 ug RNA was reverse transcribed. TCRdb independently ran MiXCR on the immunoSEQ multiplex PCR reads; one entry per CDR3 protein. The sample has some 180,000 distinct CDR3 sequences, about 94% seen once. Sample: CD4+ T cells from PBMCs. These receptors were taken from a human donor in good health.

The genes are TRBV6-1 and TRBJ1-5; D unclear. The germline V and J ends were trimmed by 1 base and 11 bases, with 15 bases remaining between them. Germline V gene lookup returns CDR1 MNHNS and CDR2 SASEGT. This CDR3 region has 14 residues. The CDR3, as DNA: TGTGCCAGCAGTGAAGTGAAGGTTGGCAGCGCCCAGCATTTT. It encodes CASSEVKVGSAQHF.

This chain links TRBV5-1 with TRBJ1-2, with D perhaps TRBD1 (6 bases). In germline, CDR1 is SGHRS, CDR2 YFSETQ. The CDR3 totals 13 residues. V was trimmed by 4 bases and J by 5 bases, leaving 12 bases between them. The CDR3 sequence: CASSTPDSYGYTF. CDR3 sequence (DNA): TGCGCCAGCAGCACCCCGGACAGTTATGGCTACACCTTC.

The CDR3 sequence: CSVASGASNQPQHF. CDR3 DNA sequence: TGCAGCGTTGCATCCGGGGCAAGCAATCAGCCCCAGCATTTT. The V and J genes are TRBV29-1 and TRBJ1-5, with D perhaps matching TRBD1 (5 bases). Trimming cost V 4 bases and J 1 base, with 11 bases left between them. This CDR3 has 14 amino acids. The V gene's germline CDR1 is SQVTM and CDR2 ANQGSEA.

The chain carries TRBV18 and TRBJ2-7; D remains unclear. Germline V gene sequence: CDR1 KGHSH, CDR2 LQKENI. There are 13 residues in the CDR3. Deletions cut 2 bases from V and 6 bases from J, with 11 bases between. The CDR3 sequence: CASSPGSRSEQYV. The CDR3 nucleotides read TGTGCCAGCTCACCAGGTAGTAGGTCCGAGCAGTACGTC.